This T cell receptor (beta chain) was captured by sequencing in a study of blood T cell repertoires in COVID-19. The wider study: From T cells, B-cell-depleted T cells, or PBMCs came the material, which was cDNA or gDNA.

In the authors' workflow: Cell counts per sample came from amplifying reference gene primers. The assay was immunoSEQ multiplex PCR, and TCRdb's table has in-frame clones only and misses some. D and trimming come from the DNA, and the V and J calls and clone size come from that table. The sample lists 300,000 to 400,000 clones, around 85% occurring once. Germline V gene sequence: CDR1 MGHRA, CDR2 YSYEKL. There are 14 residues in the CDR3. The V end was cut by 0 bases, the J end by 6 bases, with 11 bases between. Residents of about two dozen US areas, aged roughly 18 to 89 years, made up the participants.

What was sequenced was PBMCs or T cells enriched from blood (not recorded which). The source of this sequence is a woman aged 35 to 49 with acute COVID-19. The chain carries TRBV4-1 and TRBJ1-2, with no clear D. The CDR3 DNA is TGCGCCAGCAGCCAAGATAGTCTACCGGATGGCTACACCTTC. The encoded protein is CASSQDSLPDGYTF.